The next 25 T cell receptor beta chains were all read from a single sample in a study of beta chain features in type 1 diabetes. Overall study findings and caveats: Type 1 diabetes patients had TCRB CDR3s that were shorter (moderately but significantly so) in all four CD4+ subsets.

What was sequenced were expressed TCRB transcripts, since all of the isolated RNA had been reverse transcribed. Clones were sequenced by immunoSEQ multiplex PCR, and TCRdb holds only the in-frame ones, with some missing. The sample yields tens of thousands of clones, 55% to 70% seen once. These receptors' targets are unknown. The specimen was Tregs from blood. The receptors stem from a man between 18 and 29 years old with type 1 diabetes.

V and J are TRBV30 and TRBJ1-4; unclear D gene. This CDR3 has 16 residues. Per the germline V gene, CDR1 is GTSNPN and CDR2 is SVGIG (reference sequence). Trimming took 3 bases from V and 6 from J, leaving 20 bases between them. The CDR3 nucleotides read TGTGCCTGGAGCAAAGCGCCGAGGAGGAGGGATGAAAAACTGTTTTTT. It encodes CAWSKAPRRRDEKLFF.

The rearrangement links TRBV6-6 to TRBJ2-3; tentative D call: TRBD1 (7 bases). With 5 bases removed from V and 14 bases from J, the gap between germline ends came to 23 bases. This CDR3 has 14 amino acids. Germline V gene lookup returns CDR1 MNHNY and CDR2 SVGAGI (reference sequence). In DNA form, the CDR3 reads TGTGCCAGCAGTCTCAGGGGGGAGGCTCCAAGAGCGTATTTT. Translating it yields CASSLRGEAPRAYF.

V and J are TRBV28 and TRBJ2-5, with 9 bases matching TRBD2. Per the germline V gene, CDR1 is MDHEN and CDR2 is SYDVKM. This CDR3 has 16 amino acids. With V trimmed by 3 bases and J by 4 bases, 9 bases remained unmatched. CDR3 nucleotide sequence: TGTGCCAGCAGTTTCGGGGGCGGGAGGGTTACAGAGACCCAGTACTTC. Its protein is CASSFGGGRVTETQYF. Variable domain in full (rest from reference TRBV28 and TRBJ2-5): DVKVTQSSRYLVKRTGEKVFLECVQDMDHENMFWYRQDPGLGLRLIYFSYDVKMKEKGDIPEGYSVSREKKERFSLILESASTNQTSMYLCASSFGGGRVTETQYFGPGTRLLVL.

This clone was counted once. V usage is TRBV21-1 and J usage is TRBJ2-3; no check of the table's D call, TRBD2, against the DNA was made. TRBV21-1 is a pseudogene locus. The CDR3 sequence is 19 residues long. CDR3 in amino acids: CASSKPRGTSGRGTDTQYF. In DNA form, the CDR3 reads TGTGCCAGCAGCAAACCCCGGGGGACTAGCGGGAGGGGCACAGATACGCAGTATTTT.

A few counts support this clone. The chain uses TRBV5-1 and TRBJ1-1; no reliable D call. This CDR3 has 13 residues. CDR1 and CDR2 (germline): SGHRS, YFSETQ. V was clipped by 4 bases and J by 0 bases, with 7 bases between them. Here the CDR3 reads CASSPSLNTEAFF. The CDR3 DNA is TGCGCCAGCAGCCCTTCCCTGAACACTGAAGCTTTCTTT. The variable domain in full, with the rest retrieved from reference TRBV5-1 and TRBJ1-1, is KAGVTQTPRYLIKTRGQQVTLSCSPISGHRSVSWYQQTPGQGLQFLFEYFSETQRNKGNFPGRFSGRQFSNSRSEMNVSTLELGDSALYLCASSPSLNTEAFFGQGTRLTVV.

CDR3 region: CASSMVRQGNQPQHF. DNA for the CDR3: TGTGCCAGTAGTATGGTCAGACAGGGAAATCAGCCCCAGCATTTT. The chain joins TRBV19 to TRBJ1-5; 7 bases align to TRBD1. CDR1 and CDR2 (germline): LNHDA, SQIVND (reference sequence). The junction had 6 bases not matched to a gene; V was cut back by 3 bases and J by 4 bases. This CDR3 has 15 residues.

This chain joins TRBV15 and TRBJ2-7; 8 bases fit TRBD2. The CDR3 spans 14 residues. Germline V lookup: CDR1 LNHNV, CDR2 YYDKDF (reference sequence). Trimming took 4 bases from V and 2 from J; bases not matched to a gene: 4. The DNA for the CDR3 is TGTGCCACCAGCATCTTAGCGGGGCCCTACGAGCAGTACTTC. This sequence encodes CATSILAGPYEQYF.

This clone was seen a handful of times. CDR3 sequence (DNA): TGTGCCATCAGACGGGTGGAGGGACAGGGAGTCTTCTACGAGCAGTACTTC. Protein product: CAIRRVEGQGVFYEQYF. The chain combines TRBV10-3 with TRBJ2-7; 9 bases agree with TRBD1. CDR3 size: 17 residues. Germline loops: CDR1 ENHRY, CDR2 SYGVKD. The J segment lost 3 bases and the V segment lost 6 bases, leaving 15 bases of the junction unmatched.

The gene calls are TRBV10-1 and TRBJ2-1, with D perhaps TRBD2 (7 bases). Trimming removed 3 bases from V and 7 bases from J, with 22 bases in between. Germline CDR1 is WNHNN and CDR2 is SYGVQD (reference sequence). This CDR3 is built from 17 residues. Here the CDR3 DNA reads TGCGCCAGCAGTGATACACTGGGGGGGGCTCTGAGGAATGAGCAGTTCTTC. This sequence encodes CASSDTLGGALRNEQFF.

V gene TRBV29-1 combines with J gene TRBJ2-7; D gene unclear. V lost 4 bases and J 2 bases, leaving 9 bases between the germline ends. Germline-derived CDR1 and CDR2 are SQVTM and ANQGSEA. The CDR3 contains 12 residues. The DNA of the CDR3 is TGCAGCGTTGGGCAGAACCCCTACGAGCAGTACTTC. Its translation is CSVGQNPYEQYF.

The rearrangement links TRBV5-6 to TRBJ1-2; D unresolved. Trimming pared 2 bases from V and 3 bases from J, leaving 11 bases between. Germline V CDR1 and CDR2: SGHDT, YYEEEE. The CDR3 is 14 amino acids. The CDR3: CASSFLGRDYGYTF. DNA for the CDR3: TGTGCCAGCAGCTTTCTCGGGCGGGACTATGGCTACACCTTC.

The chain has TRBV5-1 and TRBJ1-1; TRBD1 might be the D (5 bases). The CDR3 is 14 residues long. Germline CDR1 reads SGHRS; CDR2 reads YFSETQ. Trimming removed 4 bases from V and 4 bases from J, with 14 bases in between. CDR3 loop: CASSHYRPTTEAFF. The CDR3, as DNA: TGCGCCAGCAGCCACTACAGGCCAACCACTGAAGCTTTCTTT.

This chain connects TRBV2 to TRBJ1-5; 10 bases line up with TRBD1. The CDR3 is 13 amino acids. Germline-derived CDR1 and CDR2 are SNHLY and FYNNEI. J was trimmed by 4 bases and V by 8 bases; bases with no gene match: 2. This chain's CDR3 is CASGGQGNQPQHF. As DNA, the CDR3 is TGTGCCAGCGGGGGACAGGGGAATCAGCCCCAGCATTTT.

The chain recombines TRBV7-9 with TRBJ1-3, with D perhaps TRBD1 (5 bases). V lost 3 bases and J lost 8, with 11 bases in between. Germline V gene sequence: CDR1 SEHNR, CDR2 FQNEAQ (reference sequence). The CDR3 is made up of 13 amino acids. Here the CDR3 reads CASSFLGEDTIYF. DNA for the CDR3: TGTGCCAGCAGCTTCTTAGGGGAGGACACCATATATTTT.

The chain is built from TRBV10-3 and TRBJ2-5; the D gene is possibly TRBD2 (5 bases). Germline CDR1 reads ENHRY; CDR2 reads SYGVKD. Trimming cost V 4 bases and J 2 bases, with 8 bases left between them. This CDR3 spans 13 amino acids. CDR3 region: CAISGGGQETQYF. The DNA for the CDR3 is TGTGCCATCAGTGGAGGAGGTCAAGAGACCCAGTACTTC.

The CDR3 region has the DNA TGCAGCGTTGCAAGGACTAGCGAATACACAGATACGCAGTATTTT. It encodes CSVARTSEYTDTQYF. The chain joins TRBV29-1 to TRBJ2-3, with 9 bases lining up with TRBD2. The V segment lost 4 bases and the J segment 2 bases; nucleotides outside the gene matches: 7. The V gene's germline CDR1 is SQVTM and CDR2 ANQGSEA. The CDR3 contains 15 residues.

The genes are TRBV7-9 and TRBJ2-7, with 8 bases aligning to TRBD1. The CDR3 covers 14 residues. V lost 5 bases, J lost 1 base, and 4 bases stayed unmatched. CDR1 SEHNR and CDR2 FQNEAQ come from the germline V gene (reference sequence). CDR3 DNA: TGTGCCAGCAGCACAGGACAGGGATCCTACGAGCAGTACTTC. As protein: CASSTGQGSYEQYF.

The gene calls are TRBV14 and TRBJ1-3; a weak D match, TRBD1 (6 bases). The V gene's germline CDR1 is SGHDN and CDR2 FVKESK. CDR3 length equals 18 residues. V lost 1 base, J lost 2 bases, and 18 bases lay in between. CDR3 sequence: CASSQVRGSGDAGNTIYF. In nucleotides, the CDR3 is TGTGCCAGCAGCCAAGTCCGAGGCTCAGGGGACGCTGGAAACACCATATATTTT.

This clone has just one count. At the DNA level, this CDR3 is encoded by other sequences in the same sample as well. This chain links TRBV18 with TRBJ2-7; a possible D gene is TRBD2 (6 bases). Germline V gene sequence: CDR1 KGHSH, CDR2 LQKENI. Trimming left V 3 bases short and J 7 bases short, with 13 bases between. This CDR3 is built from 13 residues. The CDR3 spells CASSPTGVGEQYF. In DNA, the CDR3 is TGTGCCAGCTCACCGACGGGAGTAGGGGAGCAGTACTTC.

This chain connects TRBV11-2 to TRBJ1-6; 7 bases agree with TRBD1. Trimming removed 5 bases from V and 9 bases from J; junction bases left unmatched: 4. Germline V gene sequence: CDR1 SGHAT, CDR2 FQNNGV. The CDR3 covers 13 residues. The chain's CDR3 is CASSLPGGSPLHF. The CDR3 coding sequence is TGTGCCAGCAGCCTCCCAGGGGGTTCACCCCTCCACTTT.

This clone was observed once. This CDR3 reads CASSYSTRGETQYF. The CDR3 DNA is TGTGCCAGCAGTTACTCGACTAGAGGGGAGACCCAGTACTTC. The chain has TRBV6-6 and TRBJ2-5, with D possibly matching TRBD2 (6 bases). CDR1 is MNHNY, CDR2 SVGAGI, per germline (reference sequence). V dropped 0 bases and J dropped 5 bases, with 10 bases sitting between them. This CDR3 has 14 amino acids.

The chain joins TRBV7-2 to TRBJ2-7; 7 nucleotides line up with TRBD2. J was trimmed by 7 bases and V by 2 bases; bases with no gene match: 14. The CDR3 has 16 amino acids. Per the germline V gene, CDR1 is SGHTA and CDR2 is FQGNSA. The CDR3 DNA follows: TGTGCCAGCAGCTTACAGACTGGCGGGAGCATAGGGGAGCAGTACTTC. It encodes CASSLQTGGSIGEQYF. Combining the CDR3 with reference TRBV7-2 and TRBJ2-7 gives the whole variable domain GAGVSQSPSNKVTEKGKDVELRCDPISGHTALYWYRQSLGQGLEFLIYFQGNSAPDKSGLPSDRFSAERTGGSVSTLTIQRTQQEDSAVYLCASSLQTGGSIGEQYFGPGTRLTVT.

CDR3 DNA sequence: TGTGCCAGCAAACTCGGGACTAGAGCCTACGAGCAGTACTTC. Its translation is CASKLGTRAYEQYF. This chain uses TRBV7-2 with TRBJ2-7; TRBD2 matches 8 bases. The germline V gene has CDR1 SGHTA and CDR2 FQGNSA. The CDR3 extends over 14 amino acids. V gave up 7 bases and J gave up 2 bases; unmatched junction bases: 7.

The chain is built from TRBV6-6 and TRBJ1-4, with D possibly being TRBD1 (5 bases). Trimming took 0 bases from V and 1 from J, leaving 9 bases between them. CDR1 and CDR2 from the germline V gene are MNHNY and SVGAGI (reference sequence). The CDR3 is made up of 16 amino acids. This chain's CDR3 is CASSYSGVRTNEKLFF. Here the CDR3 DNA reads TGTGCCAGCAGTTACTCAGGGGTTCGAACTAATGAAAAACTGTTTTTT.

This clone was seen only a few times. The rearrangement uses TRBV7-2 and TRBJ1-2, with unresolved D. CDR1 and CDR2 (germline): SGHTA, FQGNSA. The V gene lost 5 bases and the J gene lost 7 bases, with 14 bases spanning the gap. The CDR3 consists of 13 residues. CDR3 DNA: TGTGCCAGCAGCCCACTCAGCGGATCTGGCTACACCTTC. This sequence encodes CASSPLSGSGYTF.